Each of the 23 T cell receptor beta chains below was sequenced from the same sample in a study of cytomegalovirus exposure and HLA in healthy donors. Here immunoSEQ multiplex PCR was the method, and the copy in TCRdb shows in-frame clones only, minus some. This table has 260,000 or so clones, around nine tenths appearing once. Sequenced input: PBMCs. These receptors were collected from a young man in good health and CMV-seronegative.

This chain joins TRBV29-1 and TRBJ1-2; D gene unclear. V was trimmed by 4 bases and J by 3 bases, leaving 6 bases between them. CDR1 and CDR2 (germline): SQVTM, ANQGSEA. This CDR3 region has 11 residues. CDR3 DNA: TGCAGCGTTGGAGGCTACTATGGCTACACCTTC. It is translated as CSVGGYYGYTF.

V usage is TRBV28 and J usage is TRBJ1-5, with D perhaps TRBD1 (6 bases). Germline V lookup: CDR1 MDHEN, CDR2 SYDVKM. Trimming took 6 bases from V and 0 from J, leaving 18 bases between them. The CDR3 is 17 amino acids. In DNA form, the CDR3 reads TGTGCCAGCAGGGAGTCGGGGGGCAGCCATAGCAATCAGCCCCAGCATTTT. The encoded protein is CASRESGGSHSNQPQHF. The full variable domain, in which reference TRBV28 and TRBJ1-5 provide the parts outside the CDR3, is DVKVTQSSRYLVKRTGEKVFLECVQDMDHENMFWYRQDPGLGLRLIYFSYDVKMKEKGDIPEGYSVSREKKERFSLILESASTNQTSMYLCASRESGGSHSNQPQHFGDGTRLSIL.

V is TRBV5-6 and J is TRBJ2-5; D not resolved. Germline V gene sequence: CDR1 SGHDT, CDR2 YYEEEE. CDR3 size: 12 residues. V gave up 0 bases and J gave up 5 bases, with 5 bases separating them. CDR3 sequence reads: CASSLGEETQYF. CDR3 sequence (DNA): TGTGCCAGCAGCTTGGGTGAGGAGACCCAGTACTTC.

This clone was observed a single time. V and J are TRBV11-2 and TRBJ2-3; D might be TRBD2 (6 bases). V lost 5 bases and J 1 base, leaving 10 bases between the germline ends. The CDR3 consists of 14 residues. The germline V gene encodes CDR1 SGHAT and CDR2 FQNNGV. This CDR3 reads CASSPGLRTDTQYF. CDR3 bases: TGTGCCAGCAGCCCGGGACTCCGCACAGATACGCAGTATTTT.

V gene TRBV7-2 combines with J gene TRBJ1-5; D remains ambiguous. Germline CDR1 reads SGHTA; CDR2 reads FQGNSA. The CDR3 has 19 residues. Trimming cost V 1 base and J 1 base, with 20 bases left between them. CDR3 in DNA: TGTGCCAGCAGCTTAGATCTCCGGTTAATCTCCGGGAGCAATCAGCCCCAGCATTTT. It specifies CASSLDLRLISGSNQPQHF.

The chain uses TRBV27 and TRBJ1-1; TRBD1 might be the D (5 bases). CDR3 size: 15 residues. CDR1 MNHEY and CDR2 SMNVEV come from the germline V gene (reference sequence). V lost 4 bases and J lost 3, with 15 bases in between. The CDR3 loop is CASSSIREDHTEAFF. CDR3 sequence (DNA): TGTGCCAGCAGTTCCATCAGGGAGGACCACACTGAAGCTTTCTTT.

The chain employs TRBV25-1 and TRBJ1-6; 8 bases fit TRBD1. Unmatched junction bases numbered 2, after V lost 3 bases and J lost 7 bases. Germline lookup yields CDR1 MGHDK and CDR2 SYGVNS. The CDR3 sequence is 14 residues long. Here the CDR3 DNA reads TGTGCCAGCAGTGATGACAGGGGAAATTCACCCCTCCACTTT. It encodes CASSDDRGNSPLHF.

V is TRBV10-3 and J is TRBJ2-7, with a weak D call TRBD1 (5 bases). CDR3 length: 12 residues. Trimming cost V 10 bases and J 2 bases, with 12 bases left between them. Germline CDR1 is ENHRY and CDR2 is SYGVKD. The CDR3 nucleotides read TGTGCCACCGGACAAGACCCCTACGAGCAGTACTTC. This codes for CATGQDPYEQYF.

The chain is built from TRBV29-1 and TRBJ2-3, with a weak D call TRBD1 (6 bases). The CDR3 extends over 14 amino acids. V was cut by 3 bases and J by 3 bases, with 13 bases left in between. Per germline, CDR1 SQVTM and CDR2 ANQGSEA. Here the CDR3 DNA reads TGCAGCGTTGACAGGGGAGATGGGACAGATACGCAGTATTTT. It encodes CSVDRGDGTDTQYF.

V usage is TRBV5-1 and J usage is TRBJ2-3; the match to TRBD2 covers 8 bases. CDR3 size: 15 residues. Germline V gives CDR1 SGHRS, CDR2 YFSETQ. V shed 6 bases, J shed 6 bases, and the junction held 12 bases outside the gene matches. CDR3: CASKIPRGGGDTQYF. CDR3 sequence (DNA): TGCGCCAGCAAAATCCCCCGGGGGGGCGGCGATACGCAGTATTTT.

The chain employs TRBV9 and TRBJ2-4, with 12 nucleotides matching TRBD1. This CDR3 is 19 amino acids long. J was trimmed by 2 bases and V by 4 bases; bases with no gene match: 13. Germline loops: CDR1 SGDLS, CDR2 YYNGEE. In nucleotides, the CDR3 is TGTGCCAGCAGCCCCAAAGCGGGACAGGGGGCTTGGACCAAAAACATTCAGTACTTC. It specifies CASSPKAGQGAWTKNIQYF.

The chain joins TRBV6-6 to TRBJ1-3; D may be TRBD1 (6 bases). Germline assignment: CDR1 MNHNY and CDR2 SVGAGI (reference sequence). The CDR3 totals 13 residues. V lost 6 bases and J lost 2, with 8 bases in between. CDR3 region: CASRRTAGNTIYF. CDR3 sequence (DNA): TGTGCCAGCAGAAGGACAGCTGGAAACACCATATATTTT.

This chain connects TRBV6-1 to TRBJ1-3; D might be TRBD1 (5 bases). V gave up 2 bases and J gave up 3 bases, with 11 bases separating them. The CDR3 length is 15 residues. Germline lookup yields CDR1 MNHNS and CDR2 SASEGT. This CDR3 is CASSEFQGGGNTIYF. CDR3 in DNA: TGTGCCAGCAGTGAATTCCAGGGCGGTGGAAACACCATATATTTT.

The chain links TRBV4-3 to TRBJ1-1, with D unclear. The CDR3 contains 16 residues. The V gene lost 1 base and the J gene lost 0 bases, with 12 bases spanning the gap. Germline V gives CDR1 LGHNA, CDR2 YSLEER. The CDR3 is CASSQVRTEMNTEAFF. CDR3 nucleotides: TGCGCCAGCAGCCAAGTTAGAACAGAAATGAACACTGAAGCTTTCTTT.

V gene TRBV5-1 combines with J gene TRBJ2-7; TRBD2 matches 8 bases. The CDR3 covers 14 residues. Germline V gene lookup returns CDR1 SGHRS and CDR2 YFSETQ. V lost 8 bases and J lost 7; bases outside the gene matches: 14. The CDR3 here is CASTRGAGVDEQYF. CDR3 nucleotides: TGCGCCAGTACCCGAGGAGCGGGAGTAGATGAGCAGTACTTC.

This chain uses TRBV27 with TRBJ2-5; possibly TRBD1 for D (6 bases). Germline V gene lookup returns CDR1 MNHEY and CDR2 SMNVEV (reference sequence). The CDR3 has 13 amino acids. The V end was cut by 8 bases, the J end by 4 bases, with 14 bases between. The CDR3: CASVARGSETQYF. The CDR3 nucleotides read TGTGCCAGCGTCGCCAGGGGATCAGAGACCCAGTACTTC.

CDR3 residues: CASSQDRQVSQPQHF. As DNA, the CDR3 is TGCGCCAGCAGCCAAGATCGACAGGTGAGTCAGCCCCAGCATTTT. The chain is built from TRBV4-3 and TRBJ1-5, with D possibly TRBD1 on 6 matching bases. V was pared by 0 bases and J by 6 bases, with 12 bases between. This CDR3 is 15 amino acids long. Germline V CDR1 and CDR2: LGHNA, YSLEER.

V and J are TRBV19 and TRBJ1-4; the D gene is possibly TRBD1 (5 bases). Germline CDR1 reads LNHDA; CDR2 reads SQIVND (reference sequence). V lost 9 bases, J lost 4 bases, and 15 bases lay in between. This CDR3 spans 14 amino acids. CDR3 sequence: CASKAGNINEKLFF. The CDR3, as DNA: TGTGCCAGCAAAGCAGGGAATATTAATGAAAAACTGTTTTTT.

This sequence joins TRBV5-4 and TRBJ1-4; 7 bases agree with TRBD1. CDR1 is SGHNT and CDR2 is YYREEE in the germline V gene (reference sequence). After removal of 10 bases from V and 5 bases from J, the junction contained 14 bases not matched to a gene. This CDR3 spans 15 amino acids. As DNA, the CDR3 is TGTGCCGGAAGCAAAACCGGGACAGAGAATGAAAAACTGTTTTTT. Translated: CAGSKTGTENEKLFF. Full variable domain (rest looked up from reference TRBV5-4 and TRBJ1-4): ETGVTQSPTHLIKTRGQQVTLRCSSQSGHNTVSWYQQALGQGPQFIFQYYREEENGRGNFPPRFSGLQFPNYSSELNVNALELDDSALYLCAGSKTGTENEKLFFGSGTQLSVL.

V gene TRBV27 combines with J gene TRBJ2-2; D gene unclear. Germline CDR1 and CDR2: MNHEY and SMNVEV (reference sequence). There are 12 residues in the CDR3. V lost 3 bases, J lost 4 bases, and 3 bases lay in between. CDR3 coding DNA: TGTGCCAGCAGTTTTCTCACCGGGGAGCTGTTTTTT. Translated: CASSFLTGELFF.

This clone was recorded once. The V call is TRBV6-5, the J call TRBJ2-5; possibly TRBD1 for D (8 bases). Per the germline V gene, CDR1 is MNHEY and CDR2 is SVGAGI. The V end lost 6 bases, the J end lost 2 bases, and 13 bases lay between the germline ends. The CDR3 totals 14 residues. CDR3 sequence reads: CASRNRGGQETQYF. As DNA, the CDR3 is TGTGCCAGCAGGAACAGGGGGGGGCAAGAGACCCAGTACTTC.

The V and J genes are TRBV5-4 and TRBJ1-1, with 8 bases identical to TRBD1. V was pared by 3 bases and J by 5 bases, with 6 bases of the junction left unmatched. Per the germline V gene, CDR1 is SGHNT and CDR2 is YYREEE (reference sequence). The CDR3 contains 14 residues. CDR3 amino acids: CASSSTGGRTEAFF. The CDR3 DNA reads TGTGCCAGCAGCTCCACAGGGGGGAGAACTGAAGCTTTCTTT.

The count of this clone is one. The V gene is TRBV5-4, the J gene TRBJ1-5, with D uncertain. Germline V gene lookup returns CDR1 SGHNT and CDR2 YYREEE (reference sequence). V was pared by 0 bases and J by 8 bases, with 9 bases between. This CDR3 region has 13 residues. The CDR3 region is CASSLDGIKPQHF. CDR3 bases: TGTGCCAGCAGCTTGGACGGGATTAAGCCCCAGCATTTT.